This TCR beta chain was captured by sequencing in a study of blood T cell repertoires in COVID-19. Study overall: Sites in the United States, Italy and Spain provided acute and convalescent COVID-19 samples. From T cells, B-cell-depleted T cells, or PBMCs came the material, which was cDNA or gDNA.

Clones were read by immunoSEQ multiplex PCR, and TCRdb kept only the in-frame ones, dropping some. Seen here are 400,000 or so clones, around 87% observed once, and the top ten hold approximately 1.9%. V dropped 3 bases and J dropped 6; count of bases not matched to a gene: 8. Germline V lookup: CDR1 MNHEY, CDR2 SMNVEV (reference sequence). This CDR3 has 15 residues. Everyone who took part was 18 to 89 years old, and they came from 20 to 25 US areas. Assignments of participants to cohorts depended upon their own reported clinical history. The sample consisted of PBMCs or T cells enriched from blood (not recorded which). This clonotype was obtained from a man aged 35 to 55 in a cohort exposed to, infected with or recovered from COVID-19 (not recorded which). The chain uses TRBV27 and TRBJ2-7; 10 bases map to TRBD1. The CDR3 spells CASSFRADRGGEQYF. Here the CDR3 DNA reads TGTGCCAGCAGTTTCCGGGCGGACAGGGGGGGCGAGCAGTACTTC.